Listed below are T cell receptor beta chains from one sample, sequenced in a study of human T cells and chemical hapten exposure. TCRdb called the RACE reads again in MiXCR, with one record for every CDR3 protein. The sample includes tens of thousands of distinct CDR3 sequences, 9.6% of them seen just once. This specimen consisted of whole blood, obtained in connection with sensitization to the hapten diphenylcyclopropenone (DPC). Receptors originate from a woman aged 40 to 49 with alopecia areata. Some clones in this sample may be carry-over from other donors' samples. Each CDR3 is given without its conserved first and last residue. Some rows mark clone size as missing; the rest say once, few, many or name a class of expanded clone.

v_call: TRBV7-9
clone_size: few
cdr3_aa: ASSSPGQGRFSGANVLT

v_call: TRBV5-1
clone_size: many
cdr3_aa: ASSLSPASNSPLH

v_call: TRBV7-2
clone_size: many
cdr3_aa: ASSLLFGGGAGDIQY

v_call: TRBV4-1
clone_size: few
cdr3_aa: ASSKGQGNDEKLF

v_call: TRBV7-2
clone_size: .
cdr3_aa: ASSPASRRQETQY

v_call: TRBV7-2
clone_size: .
cdr3_aa: ASSSGGTGINNEQF

v_call: TRBV12-3/TRBV12-4
clone_size: few
cdr3_aa: ASTLTLDRAKNIQY

v_call: TRBV7-9
clone_size: many
cdr3_aa: ASRRQGGNEKLF

v_call: TRBV7-3
clone_size: many
cdr3_aa: ASSPGSGRTNTGELF

v_call: TRBV29-1
clone_size: .
cdr3_aa: SVRGQGNSPLH

v_call: TRBV6-1
clone_size: many
cdr3_aa: ASSEAGRAPTQETQY

v_call: TRBV2
clone_size: .
cdr3_aa: ASSRRTDLAKNIQY

v_call: TRBV2
clone_size: .
cdr3_aa: ASRAPGLREETQY

v_call: TRBV7-8
clone_size: .
cdr3_aa: ASSLDFGRLH

v_call: TRBV12-2
clone_size: .
cdr3_aa: ASRLGVFRRVDSPLH

v_call: TRBV7-9
clone_size: .
cdr3_aa: ASSATGGLSYNEQF

v_call: TRBV30
clone_size: many
cdr3_aa: AWRQGSRTGELF

v_call: TRBV4-3
clone_size: many
cdr3_aa: ASSQGGIQRGETQY

v_call: TRBV5-6
clone_size: few
cdr3_aa: ASSLVRGQGGTDTQY

v_call: TRBV10-3
clone_size: .
cdr3_aa: AISQRPTGDGGEKLF

v_call: TRBV11-2
clone_size: .
cdr3_aa: ASSRGSAQETQY

v_call: TRBV18
clone_size: .
cdr3_aa: ASSPGQSYEQY

v_call: TRBV12-5
clone_size: few
cdr3_aa: ASGMVPGGKALYNEQF

v_call: TRBV5-1
clone_size: many
cdr3_aa: ASSFTSRETQY

v_call: TRBV5-5
clone_size: .
cdr3_aa: ASSLLGRGIGQPQH

v_call: TRBV7-9
clone_size: few
cdr3_aa: ASSLHLLILRLF

v_call: TRBV12-3/TRBV12-4
clone_size: .
cdr3_aa: ASSLAARGEQF

v_call: TRBV7-9
clone_size: many
cdr3_aa: ASSWNEKLF

v_call: TRBV12-3/TRBV12-4
clone_size: many
cdr3_aa: ASSGQGAGYEQY

v_call: TRBV7-3
clone_size: few
cdr3_aa: ASSLAGTGVSDTQY

v_call: TRBV6-4
clone_size: .
cdr3_aa: ASSDSYTGELF

v_call: TRBV9
clone_size: many
cdr3_aa: ASSAGQLYNEQF

v_call: TRBV4-1
clone_size: once
cdr3_aa: ASSRGGQETQY

v_call: TRBV12-3/TRBV12-4
clone_size: many
cdr3_aa: ASSPDRSLHGYT

v_call: TRBV12-3/TRBV12-4
clone_size: .
cdr3_aa: ASSLALAVGLYNEQF

v_call: TRBV4-3
clone_size: many
cdr3_aa: ASSLHLLGNQPQH

v_call: TRBV7-2
clone_size: few
cdr3_aa: ASSFYETGTGAF

v_call: TRBV7-2
clone_size: few
cdr3_aa: ASQQSQGGETQY

v_call: TRBV15
clone_size: many
cdr3_aa: ATSSDGLAEETQY

v_call: TRBV20-1
clone_size: many
cdr3_aa: RGDYLNTEAF

v_call: TRBV5-1
clone_size: many
cdr3_aa: ASSLGFRMEDSPLH

v_call: TRBV24-1
clone_size: many
cdr3_aa: ATSDLGLAEGTDTQY

v_call: TRBV14
clone_size: many
cdr3_aa: ASSQDLGIGGELF

v_call: TRBV2
clone_size: few
cdr3_aa: ASSEFRLQNTEAF

v_call: TRBV13
clone_size: many
cdr3_aa: ASSLSGTVSQPQH

v_call: TRBV4-2
clone_size: .
cdr3_aa: ASSQQQGGGYT